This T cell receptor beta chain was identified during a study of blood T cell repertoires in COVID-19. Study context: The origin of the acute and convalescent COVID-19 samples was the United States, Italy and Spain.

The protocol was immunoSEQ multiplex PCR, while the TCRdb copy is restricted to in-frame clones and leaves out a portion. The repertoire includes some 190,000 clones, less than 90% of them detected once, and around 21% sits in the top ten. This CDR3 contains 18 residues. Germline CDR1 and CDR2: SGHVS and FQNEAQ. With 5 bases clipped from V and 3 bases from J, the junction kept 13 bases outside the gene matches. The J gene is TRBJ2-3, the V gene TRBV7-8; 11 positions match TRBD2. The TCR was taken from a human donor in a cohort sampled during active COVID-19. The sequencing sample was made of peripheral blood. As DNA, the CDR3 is TGTGCCAGCAGCCTCTCCGTACGGACTAGCGGGTTAACAGATACGCAGTATTTT. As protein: CASSLSVRTSGLTDTQYF.